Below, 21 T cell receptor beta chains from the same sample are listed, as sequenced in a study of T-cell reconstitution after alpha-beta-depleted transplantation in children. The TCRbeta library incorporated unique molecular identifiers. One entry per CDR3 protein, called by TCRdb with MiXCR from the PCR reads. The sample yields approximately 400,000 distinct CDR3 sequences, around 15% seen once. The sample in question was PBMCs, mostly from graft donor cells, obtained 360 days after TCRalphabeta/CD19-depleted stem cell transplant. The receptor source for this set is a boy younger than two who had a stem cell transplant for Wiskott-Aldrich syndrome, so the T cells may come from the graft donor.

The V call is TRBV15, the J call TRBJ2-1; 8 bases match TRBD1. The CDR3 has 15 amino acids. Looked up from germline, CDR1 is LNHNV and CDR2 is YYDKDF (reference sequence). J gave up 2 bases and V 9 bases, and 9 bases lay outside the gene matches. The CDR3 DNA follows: TGTGCCACTTGTCAGGGGGCGTCCACCTACAATGAGCAGTTCTTC. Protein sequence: CATCQGASTYNEQFF.

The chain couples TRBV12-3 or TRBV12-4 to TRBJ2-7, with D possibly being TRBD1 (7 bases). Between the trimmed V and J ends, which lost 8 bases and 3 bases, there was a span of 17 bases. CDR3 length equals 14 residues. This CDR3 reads CASAGQGVLYEQYF. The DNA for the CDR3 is TGTGCCAGCGCGGGGCAGGGGGTTCTCTACGAGCAGTACTTC.

In DNA form, the CDR3 reads TGCGCCAGCAGCCAAGATATGAGACTAGCGTTGTGTGAGCAGTTCTTC. This gives the protein CASSQDMRLALCEQFF. This chain links TRBV4-1 with TRBJ2-1, with TRBD2 matching 8 bases. V gave up 0 bases and J gave up 9 bases; unmatched junction bases: 10. Germline V lookup: CDR1 MGHRA, CDR2 YSYEKL. This CDR3 comprises 16 residues.

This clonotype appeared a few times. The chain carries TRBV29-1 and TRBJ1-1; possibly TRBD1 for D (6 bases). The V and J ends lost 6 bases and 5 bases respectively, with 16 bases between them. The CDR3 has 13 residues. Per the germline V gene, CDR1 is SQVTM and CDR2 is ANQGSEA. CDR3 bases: TGCAGCGTCCCCAGCCAGGGGAGGACTGAAGCTTTCTTT. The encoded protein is CSVPSQGRTEAFF.

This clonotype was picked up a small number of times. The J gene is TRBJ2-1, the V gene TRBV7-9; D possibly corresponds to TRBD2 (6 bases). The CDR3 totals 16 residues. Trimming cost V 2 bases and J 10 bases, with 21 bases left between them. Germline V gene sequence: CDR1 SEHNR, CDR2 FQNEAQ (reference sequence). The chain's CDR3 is CASSLSEWEAFVEQFF. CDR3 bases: TGTGCCAGCAGCTTATCTGAGTGGGAGGCCTTTGTAGAGCAGTTCTTC.

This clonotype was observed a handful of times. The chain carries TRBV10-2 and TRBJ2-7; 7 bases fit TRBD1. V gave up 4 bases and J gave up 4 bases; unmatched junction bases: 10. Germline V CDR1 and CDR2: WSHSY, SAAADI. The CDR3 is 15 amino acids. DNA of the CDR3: TGCGCCAGCAGTGGGGGGAACAGGGGTTCGTACGAGCAGTACTTC. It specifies CASSGGNRGSYEQYF.

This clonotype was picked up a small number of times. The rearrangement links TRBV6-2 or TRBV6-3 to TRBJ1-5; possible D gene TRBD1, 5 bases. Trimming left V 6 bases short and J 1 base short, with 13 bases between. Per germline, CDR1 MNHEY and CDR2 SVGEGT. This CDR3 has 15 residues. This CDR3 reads CASRRRGSSNQPQHF. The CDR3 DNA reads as TGTGCCAGCAGGCGACGGGGGAGCAGCAATCAGCCCCAGCATTTT.

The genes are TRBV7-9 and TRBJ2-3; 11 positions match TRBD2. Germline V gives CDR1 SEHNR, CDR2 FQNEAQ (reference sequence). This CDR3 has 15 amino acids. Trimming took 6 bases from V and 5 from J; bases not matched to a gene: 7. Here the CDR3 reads CASSFSGRAEDTQYF. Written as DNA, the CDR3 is TGTGCCAGCAGTTTTAGCGGGAGGGCCGAAGATACGCAGTATTTT.

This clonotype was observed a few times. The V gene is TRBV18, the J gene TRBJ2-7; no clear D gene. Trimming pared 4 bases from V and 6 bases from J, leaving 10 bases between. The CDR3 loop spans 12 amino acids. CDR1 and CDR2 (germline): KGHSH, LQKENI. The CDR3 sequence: CASSLEVGEQYF. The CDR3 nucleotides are TGTGCCAGCTCACTAGAAGTTGGCGAGCAGTACTTC. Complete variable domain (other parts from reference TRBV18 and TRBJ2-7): NAGVMQNPRHLVRRRGQEARLRCSPMKGHSHVYWYRQLPEEGLKFMVYLQKENIIDESGMPKERFSAEFPKEGPSILRIQQVVRGDSAAYFCASSLEVGEQYFGPGTRLTVT.

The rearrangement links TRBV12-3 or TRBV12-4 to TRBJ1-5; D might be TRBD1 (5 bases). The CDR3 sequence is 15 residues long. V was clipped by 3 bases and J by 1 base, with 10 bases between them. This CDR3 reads CASSFRGWSNQPQHF. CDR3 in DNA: TGTGCCAGCAGTTTTAGGGGCTGGAGCAATCAGCCCCAGCATTTT.

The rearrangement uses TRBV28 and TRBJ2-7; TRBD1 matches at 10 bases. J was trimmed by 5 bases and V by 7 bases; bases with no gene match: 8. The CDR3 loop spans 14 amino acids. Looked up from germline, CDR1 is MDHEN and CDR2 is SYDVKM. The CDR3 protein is CASTRGQGRHEQYF. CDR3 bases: TGTGCCAGCACGCGGGGACAGGGGCGTCACGAGCAGTACTTC.

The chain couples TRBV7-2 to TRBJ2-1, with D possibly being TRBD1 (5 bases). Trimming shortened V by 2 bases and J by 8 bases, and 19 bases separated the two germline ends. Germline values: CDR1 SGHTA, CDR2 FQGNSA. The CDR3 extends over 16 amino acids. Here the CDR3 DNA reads TGTGCCAGCAGCTTAAGGGGCGGATTTGCGCTGGATGAGCAGTTCTTC. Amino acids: CASSLRGGFALDEQFF.

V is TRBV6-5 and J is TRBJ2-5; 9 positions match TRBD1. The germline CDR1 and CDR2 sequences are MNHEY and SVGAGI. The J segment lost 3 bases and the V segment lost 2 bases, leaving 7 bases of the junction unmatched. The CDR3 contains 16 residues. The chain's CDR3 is CASSYPRDRVEETQYF. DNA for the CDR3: TGTGCCAGCAGTTACCCCCGGGACAGGGTGGAAGAGACCCAGTACTTC.

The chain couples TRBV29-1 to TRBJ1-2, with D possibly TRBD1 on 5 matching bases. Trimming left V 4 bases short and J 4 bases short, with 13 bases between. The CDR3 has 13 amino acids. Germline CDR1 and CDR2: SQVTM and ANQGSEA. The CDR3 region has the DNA TGCAGCGTTGGGGGGATTCGCTCCTATGGCTACACCTTC. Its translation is CSVGGIRSYGYTF.

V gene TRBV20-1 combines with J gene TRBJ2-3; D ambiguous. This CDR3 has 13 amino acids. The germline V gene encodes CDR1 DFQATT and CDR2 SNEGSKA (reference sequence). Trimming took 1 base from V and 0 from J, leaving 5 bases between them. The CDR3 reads CSARGRSTDTQYF. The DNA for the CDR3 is TGCAGTGCTAGAGGACGGAGCACAGATACGCAGTATTTT.

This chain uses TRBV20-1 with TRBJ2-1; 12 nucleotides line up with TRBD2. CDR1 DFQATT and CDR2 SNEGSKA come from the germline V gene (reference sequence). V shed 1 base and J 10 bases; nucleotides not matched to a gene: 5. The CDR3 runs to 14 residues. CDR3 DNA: TGCAGTGCTAGAGGGACTAGCGGGGTCAAAGAGCAGTTCTTC. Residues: CSARGTSGVKEQFF.

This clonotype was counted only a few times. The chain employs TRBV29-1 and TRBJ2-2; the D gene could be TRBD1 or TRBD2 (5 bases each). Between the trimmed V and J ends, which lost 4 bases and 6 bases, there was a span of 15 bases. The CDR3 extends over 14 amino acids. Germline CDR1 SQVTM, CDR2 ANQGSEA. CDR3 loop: CSVAGPLWPGELFF. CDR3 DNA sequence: TGCAGCGTTGCGGGGCCTCTGTGGCCCGGGGAGCTGTTTTTT.

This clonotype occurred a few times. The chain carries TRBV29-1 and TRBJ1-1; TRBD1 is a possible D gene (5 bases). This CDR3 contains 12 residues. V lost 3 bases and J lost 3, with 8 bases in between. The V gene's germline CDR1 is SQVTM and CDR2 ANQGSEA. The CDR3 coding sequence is TGCAGCGTTGATGGGGGGTACACTGAAGCTTTCTTT. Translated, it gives CSVDGGYTEAFF.

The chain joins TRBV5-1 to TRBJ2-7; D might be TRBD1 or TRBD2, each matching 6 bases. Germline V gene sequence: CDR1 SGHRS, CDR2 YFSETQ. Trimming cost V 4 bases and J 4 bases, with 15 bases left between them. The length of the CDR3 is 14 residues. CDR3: CASSRRGRGYEQYF. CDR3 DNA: TGCGCCAGCAGCCGACGGGGGCGAGGATACGAGCAGTACTTC. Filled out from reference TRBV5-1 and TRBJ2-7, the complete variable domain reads KAGVTQTPRYLIKTRGQQVTLSCSPISGHRSVSWYQQTPGQGLQFLFEYFSETQRNKGNFPGRFSGRQFSNSRSEMNVSTLELGDSALYLCASSRRGRGYEQYFGPGTRLTVT.

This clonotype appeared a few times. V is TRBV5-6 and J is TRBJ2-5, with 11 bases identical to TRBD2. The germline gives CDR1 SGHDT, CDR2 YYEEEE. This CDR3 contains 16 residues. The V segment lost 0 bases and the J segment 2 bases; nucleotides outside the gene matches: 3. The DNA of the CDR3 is TGTGCCAGCAGCTTGGTTCTAGCGGGGGGACAAGAGACCCAGTACTTC. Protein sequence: CASSLVLAGGQETQYF.

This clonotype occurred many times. CDR3 residues: CASSLARYEQYF. The DNA for the CDR3 is TGTGCCAGCAGCTTAGCTAGATACGAGCAGTACTTC. The rearrangement joins TRBV7-9 to TRBJ2-7; D gene unclear. V lost 0 bases, J lost 4 bases, and 4 bases lay in between. CDR3 length equals 12 residues. Germline lookup yields CDR1 SEHNR and CDR2 FQNEAQ (reference sequence).